The 19 T cell receptor beta chains in this list originate from one sample, sequenced in a study of HIV-infected patients and healthy controls. Alpha and beta constant-region primers primed reverse transcription of around 540 ng RNA. Using multiplexing indices, alpha and beta chain libraries were generated apart by chain-specific third strand synthesis. Each CDR3 protein is one row after TCRdb ran MiXCR on the 5' RACE reads. The table has some 20,000 distinct CDR3 sequences, 12% seen once. No cell fractionation was done, so the repertoire covers all unsorted peripheral blood T cells. The sample consisted of blood. The receptors were gathered from an adult in good health.

This clonotype was seen repeatedly, ten times or more. V usage is TRBV29-1 and J usage is TRBJ2-1; 10 bases agree with TRBD1. Germline values: CDR1 SQVTM, CDR2 ANQGSEA. Unmatched junction bases numbered 8, after V lost 5 bases and J lost 4 bases. This CDR3 is built from 15 residues. This CDR3 is CSVINRDRGYNEQFF. CDR3 DNA: TGCAGCGTTATTAACCGGGACAGGGGATACAATGAGCAGTTCTTC.

The chain carries TRBV10-3 and TRBJ1-5; D remains unclear. V lost 3 bases, J lost 9 bases, and 12 bases lay in between. The germline V gene encodes CDR1 ENHRY and CDR2 SYGVKD. This CDR3 spans 13 amino acids. The CDR3 nucleotides read TGTGCCATCAGTGAACTAGATGAGATGCCCCAGCATTTT. Protein product: CAISELDEMPQHF.

This clonotype was seen a handful of times. The chain carries TRBV11-2 and TRBJ1-4; possible D gene TRBD1, 6 bases. V was clipped by 5 bases and J by 1 base, with 23 bases between them. The CDR3 spans 19 residues. Germline V gene data show CDR1 as SGHAT and CDR2 as FQNNGV. The CDR3 nucleotides read TGTGCCAGCAGCCCCCGGGTAGGCAGGGGAGTTCGAACTAATGAAAAACTGTTTTTT. This codes for CASSPRVGRGVRTNEKLFF.

This clonotype was observed at least ten times. V and J are TRBV7-9 and TRBJ2-1; D possibly matches TRBD1 or TRBD2 (5 bases each). This CDR3 has 13 amino acids. Per the germline V gene, CDR1 is SEHNR and CDR2 is FQNEAQ (reference sequence). V was clipped by 5 bases and J by 6 bases, with 11 bases between them. CDR3 amino acids: CASSRIGTNEQFF. The CDR3 DNA follows: TGTGCCAGCAGCCGAATCGGGACCAATGAGCAGTTCTTC.

By proportion, this clonotype is medium-sized. This rearrangement joins TRBV6-6 to TRBJ1-5; D gene uncertain. Germline loops: CDR1 MNHNY, CDR2 SVGAGI (reference sequence). Trimming stripped 7 bases from V and 0 bases from J, with 16 bases between. The CDR3 loop spans 16 amino acids. DNA for the CDR3: TGTGCCAGCAACCAGATCTCAGGTTATAGCAATCAGCCCCAGCATTTT. This gives the protein CASNQISGYSNQPQHF.

This clonotype ranks as medium-sized. The CDR3 loop is CASSPPIAGGRYEQYF. In DNA, the CDR3 is TGTGCCAGCTCACCACCGATAGCAGGGGGCCGGTACGAGCAGTACTTC. The V call is TRBV18, the J call TRBJ2-7, with 8 bases aligning to TRBD1. Trimming removed 0 bases from V and 4 bases from J; junction bases left unmatched: 8. From germline, CDR1 is KGHSH and CDR2 LQKENI. The CDR3 is 16 amino acids.

The sample holds many counts of this clonotype. The V and J genes are TRBV4-3 and TRBJ1-1, with D uncertain. V shed 0 bases and J shed 8 bases, with 10 bases lying between them. Per the germline V gene, CDR1 is LGHNA and CDR2 is YSLEER. CDR3 length equals 13 residues. The CDR3 sequence: CASSQDRENEAFF. The CDR3 bases are TGCGCCAGCAGCCAAGATCGCGAGAACGAAGCTTTCTTT.

The table lists this clonotype with a few counts. DNA of the CDR3: TGTGCCAGCAGTACATTTCCGGGCCCACGGCGGCGCAATGAGCAGTTCTTC. Translated, it gives CASSTFPGPRRRNEQFF. V gene TRBV6-5 combines with J gene TRBJ2-1; D remains ambiguous. The CDR3 totals 17 residues. Trimming removed 5 bases at V and 6 bases at J, with 23 bases between. The V gene's germline CDR1 is MNHEY and CDR2 SVGAGI.

This chain uses TRBV6-5 with TRBJ2-3; D is undetermined. V was pared by 2 bases and J by 2 bases, with 5 bases between. Per the germline V gene, CDR1 is MNHEY and CDR2 is SVGAGI. This CDR3 region has 13 residues. Here the CDR3 DNA reads TGTGCCAGCAGTTACAGGCCCACAGATACGCAGTATTTT. The encoded protein is CASSYRPTDTQYF.

In this sample, this clonotype turned up many times. The V and J genes are TRBV20-1 and TRBJ1-3; 9 bases align to TRBD1. Germline loops: CDR1 DFQATT, CDR2 SNEGSKA (reference sequence). V was clipped by 0 bases and J by 2 bases; unmatched bases: 5. The CDR3 contains 16 residues. The CDR3 DNA follows: TGCAGTGCTAGAGATCAGGGACAGGGTGCTGGAAACACCATATATTTT. This gives the protein CSARDQGQGAGNTIYF.

The table lists this clonotype with a few counts. The rearrangement links TRBV18 to TRBJ2-5; D might be TRBD1 (6 bases). Germline lookup yields CDR1 KGHSH and CDR2 LQKENI. The CDR3 has 14 amino acids. Trimming stripped 3 bases from V and 5 bases from J, with 13 bases between. CDR3 region: CASSPGHSAETQYF. In DNA, the CDR3 is TGTGCCAGCTCACCGGGACACTCCGCCGAGACCCAGTACTTC. Together with reference TRBV18 and TRBJ2-5, the CDR3 gives the full variable domain: NAGVMQNPRHLVRRRGQEARLRCSPMKGHSHVYWYRQLPEEGLKFMVYLQKENIIDESGMPKERFSAEFPKEGPSILRIQQVVRGDSAAYFCASSPGHSAETQYFGPGTRLLVL.

The genes are TRBV7-2 and TRBJ2-3; 7 bases align to TRBD2. With V trimmed by 0 bases and J by 4 bases, 13 bases remained unmatched. This CDR3 is 18 amino acids long. Germline V gene sequence: CDR1 SGHTA, CDR2 FQGNSA. Here the CDR3 DNA reads TGTGCCAGCAGCTTAGCCGCTAGCGGTCCTAGGTGGGCAGATACGCAGTATTTT. Its translation is CASSLAASGPRWADTQYF.

There are many counts of this clonotype. This chain links TRBV18 with TRBJ1-2; D not resolved. Germline V gene data show CDR1 as KGHSH and CDR2 as LQKENI. Trimming removed 8 bases at V and 8 bases at J, with 18 bases between. The CDR3 contains 13 residues. CDR3 loop: CASTLNSENGYTF. CDR3 sequence (DNA): TGTGCCAGCACACTTAACAGCGAGAACGGCTACACCTTC.

Many counts were recorded for this clonotype. The chain recombines TRBV5-4 with TRBJ1-3; TRBD1 might be the D (5 bases). V lost 4 bases, J lost 4 bases, and 21 bases lay in between. CDR1 is SGHNT and CDR2 is YYREEE in the germline V gene (reference sequence). The CDR3 sequence is 17 residues long. The CDR3 DNA follows: TGTGCCAGCAGCAACTTATCTGGGTTTAGGGACGGAAACACCATATATTTT. It encodes CASSNLSGFRDGNTIYF.

This clonotype was counted at least ten times. V is TRBV5-1 and J is TRBJ2-1; D is tentatively TRBD1 or TRBD2 (6 bases each). Trimming shortened V by 4 bases and J by 8 bases, and 19 bases separated the two germline ends. The germline V gene encodes CDR1 SGHRS and CDR2 YFSETQ. The CDR3 runs 15 residues. Written as DNA, the CDR3 is TGCGCCAGCAGCAAGCGAGGGGGGTTCGAGGATGAGCAGTTCTTC. This codes for CASSKRGGFEDEQFF.

The chain combines TRBV3-1 with TRBJ1-5; D unclear. The CDR3 length is 13 residues. In germline, CDR1 is LGHDT, CDR2 YNNKEL (reference sequence). Trimming shortened V by 1 base and J by 4 bases, and 5 bases separated the two germline ends. As DNA, the CDR3 is TGTGCCAGCAGCCAAGGTGGGAATCAGCCCCAGCATTTT. Amino acid sequence: CASSQGGNQPQHF.

This clonotype showed up just a few times. V usage is TRBV7-9 and J usage is TRBJ1-1; unclear D gene. The germline V gene encodes CDR1 SEHNR and CDR2 FQNEAQ (reference sequence). Trimming removed 5 bases at V and 0 bases at J, with 13 bases between. This CDR3 spans 15 amino acids. CDR3 protein: CASSLTGLLNTEAFF. CDR3 DNA: TGTGCCAGCAGCCTGACCGGACTGTTGAACACTGAAGCTTTCTTT.

This rearrangement joins TRBV6-2 or TRBV6-3 to TRBJ2-1, with 15 bases matching TRBD2. After removal of 5 bases from V and 7 bases from J, the junction contained 9 bases not matched to a gene. The CDR3 totals 17 residues. Germline V gene lookup returns CDR1 MNHEY and CDR2 SVGEGT. The CDR3 DNA follows: TGTGCCAGCAGTACCCGGCCCGGGACTAGCGGGGGGAATGAGCAGTTCTTC. Amino acids: CASSTRPGTSGGNEQFF.

This clonotype was observed many times. CDR3: CASGRQGWADTQYF. The CDR3, as DNA: TGCGCCAGCGGAAGACAGGGCTGGGCAGATACGCAGTATTTT. This chain connects TRBV5-1 to TRBJ2-3; TRBD1 agrees at 7 bases. The CDR3 is made up of 14 amino acids. Germline V gene data show CDR1 as SGHRS and CDR2 as YFSETQ. J lost 4 bases, V lost 7 bases, and 9 bases had no gene match.